This T cell receptor (beta chain) was captured by sequencing in a study of T cell changes during pregnancy in multiple sclerosis. The assay was immunoSEQ multiplex PCR, and TCRdb's table has in-frame clones only and misses some. The data hold tens of thousands of clones, with about 92% observed a single time. Per germline, CDR1 MGHDK and CDR2 SYGVNS. Trimming stripped 1 base from V and 0 bases from J, with 13 bases between. This CDR3 contains 16 residues. The V gene is TRBV25-1, the J gene TRBJ2-7; D is possibly TRBD2 (6 bases). Material: CD4+ T cells from peripheral blood mononuclear cells, obtained in the third trimester of pregnancy. The receptor's source is a female donor with multiple sclerosis, enrolled in a pregnancy study. The CDR3 here is CASSESWLASSYEQYF. CDR3 DNA: TGTGCCAGCAGTGAATCGTGGCTAGCGAGCTCCTACGAGCAGTACTTC.